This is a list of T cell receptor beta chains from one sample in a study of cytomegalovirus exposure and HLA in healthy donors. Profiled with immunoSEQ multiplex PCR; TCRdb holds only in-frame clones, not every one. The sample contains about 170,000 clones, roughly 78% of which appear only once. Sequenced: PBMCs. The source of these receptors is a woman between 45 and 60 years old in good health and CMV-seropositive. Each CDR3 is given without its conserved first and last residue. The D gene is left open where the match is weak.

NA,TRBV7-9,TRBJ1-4,SSSLLGRATNEKLF
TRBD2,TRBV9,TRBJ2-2,ASSPSGTPSGRAWTGELF
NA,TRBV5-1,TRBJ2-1,ASSASGTRNNEQF
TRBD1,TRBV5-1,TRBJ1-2,ASSLAGQKDRAMVGYT
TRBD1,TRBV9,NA,ASSVHGQGVLEQY
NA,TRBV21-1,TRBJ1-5,ASSKGRTVGNQPQH
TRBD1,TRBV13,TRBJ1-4,ASSLDRGHEKLF
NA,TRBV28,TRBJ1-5,ASSVQGSGNQPQH
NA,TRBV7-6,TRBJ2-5,ASSTAYSQGAETQY
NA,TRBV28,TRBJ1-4,ASILQGTGEKLF
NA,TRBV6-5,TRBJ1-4,ASSVSTVSSFGLF
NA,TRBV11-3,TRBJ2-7,ANSLLPTYEQY
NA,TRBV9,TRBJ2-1,ASSVGESFNEQF
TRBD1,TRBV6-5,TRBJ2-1,ASRRDRGYNEQF